This T cell receptor (beta chain) was observed in a study of beta chain features in type 1 diabetes. Concerning this clone itself: Its antigen is unidentified.

The isolated RNA, all of it, was reverse transcribed, so expressed TCRB transcripts were what got sequenced. The protocol was immunoSEQ multiplex PCR, while the TCRdb copy is restricted to in-frame clones and leaves out a portion. This sample yields about 160,000 clones, of which roughly 60% are seen a single time; 0.08% to 0.09% belongs to the top ten. The ends were cut back, 6 bases at V and 5 bases at J, with 7 bases in the middle. The CDR3 has 11 amino acids. Germline loops: CDR1 MDHEN, CDR2 SYDVKM. Study outcomes and limitations: Moderate but significant shortening of TCRB CDR3s was recorded in all four CD4+ subsets from Type 1 diabetes patients. VDJ junctions from type 1 diabetes patients carried fewer insertions and larger deletions.

The source is a man between 25 and 39 years old with type 1 diabetes. Sequencing was carried out using naive CD4+ T cells from blood. The chain has TRBV28 and TRBJ2-5; no clear D. The CDR3 DNA is TGTGCCAGCAGACTGGAGGAGACCCAGTACTTC. This codes for CASRLEETQYF.